This TCR beta chain was retrieved from a study of cytomegalovirus exposure and HLA in healthy donors. Study-wide context: HLA-typed donors were the source of about 85 million unique TCRs, which an early data release held.

V lost 0 bases, J lost 2 bases, and 12 bases lay in between. Germline V CDR1 and CDR2: SGHRS, YFSETQ. This CDR3 region has 15 residues. Study-wide results and caveats: Some V segments (TRBV6-2 and TRBV6-3 among them) were excluded as indistinguishable. In a later analysis, TCR beta V- and J-gene trimming was associated with a missense DCLRE1C variant. One later analysis reportedly identified an Asian-associated ancestry cluster that showed fewer N-insertions than the roughly 670-donor mean.

A note on this clone: What it binds is unknown.

Amplification used 60 Vbeta primers and 13 Jbeta primers. Some clones are missing from TCRdb's copy, which holds only in-frame ones; the method was immunoSEQ multiplex PCR. The data contain more than 150,000 clones, about four fifths of them singletons. This receptor was taken from a man aged 40-49 years in good health and CMV-seronegative. This chain joins TRBV5-1 and TRBJ2-7; a weak D match, TRBD1 (5 bases). The specimen was PBMCs. The CDR3 DNA is TGCGCCAGCAGCTTGGCCTTAGGACAAACCTACGAGCAGTACTTC. This translates into CASSLALGQTYEQYF.